Following are 23 T cell receptor beta chains from one sample sequenced in a study of cytomegalovirus exposure and HLA in healthy donors. The PCR contained 60 Vbeta and 13 Jbeta primers. Clones were sequenced by immunoSEQ multiplex PCR, and TCRdb holds only the in-frame ones, with some missing. The sample has roughly 72,000 clones. What was sequenced was PBMCs. The receptors shown here come from a man between 18 and 35 years old in good health and CMV-seropositive.

The chain employs TRBV6-5 and TRBJ1-1; TRBD1 might be the D (5 bases). Germline V gene lookup returns CDR1 MNHEY and CDR2 SVGAGI. The CDR3 covers 14 residues. V was pared by 6 bases and J by 1 base, with 12 bases between. This CDR3 reads CASRQGGGNTEAFF. The CDR3 region has the DNA TGTGCCAGCAGGCAGGGAGGTGGGAACACTGAAGCTTTCTTT.

The chain uses TRBV27 and TRBJ2-7; no clear D. Germline V CDR1 and CDR2: MNHEY, SMNVEV (reference sequence). V was trimmed by 3 bases and J by 3 bases, leaving 12 bases between them. This CDR3 comprises 14 residues. Here the CDR3 DNA reads TGTGCCAGCAGTTTCCAGGCCGGTGTCTACGAGCAGTACTTC. Translating it yields CASSFQAGVYEQYF.

This chain links TRBV18 with TRBJ1-4; 8 nucleotides align to TRBD1. The V gene end was trimmed by 7 bases and the J gene end by 7 bases; junction bases not matched to a gene: 5. The germline CDR1 and CDR2 sequences are KGHSH and LQKENI. The CDR3 spans 13 residues. CDR3 sequence (DNA): TGTGCCAGCTTCCAGGGGGCCGGTGAAAAACTGTTTTTT. It yields the protein CASFQGAGEKLFF. Combining the CDR3 with reference TRBV18 and TRBJ1-4 gives the whole variable domain NAGVMQNPRHLVRRRGQEARLRCSPMKGHSHVYWYRQLPEEGLKFMVYLQKENIIDESGMPKERFSAEFPKEGPSILRIQQVVRGDSAAYFCASFQGAGEKLFFGSGTQLSVL.

The chain joins TRBV5-1 to TRBJ1-2; 7 nucleotides agree with TRBD1. Looked up from germline, CDR1 is SGHRS and CDR2 is YFSETQ. The CDR3 is 19 amino acids. V lost 1 base and J lost 4; bases outside the gene matches: 19. The CDR3 sequence: CASSLPSEQGSTPTYGYTF. In nucleotides, the CDR3 is TGCGCCAGCAGCTTGCCTAGCGAACAGGGGTCTACCCCTACCTATGGCTACACCTTC. Full variable domain (outside the CDR3, taken from reference TRBV5-1 and TRBJ1-2): KAGVTQTPRYLIKTRGQQVTLSCSPISGHRSVSWYQQTPGQGLQFLFEYFSETQRNKGNFPGRFSGRQFSNSRSEMNVSTLELGDSALYLCASSLPSEQGSTPTYGYTFGSGTRLTVV.

J is TRBJ2-1 and V is TRBV5-1, with 8 positions matching TRBD1. CDR3 size: 17 residues. CDR1 SGHRS and CDR2 YFSETQ come from the germline V gene. J lost 9 bases, V lost 3 bases, and 17 bases had no gene match. CDR3 nucleotide sequence: TGCGCCAGCAGCTATGATCCCGGGACAGGCGCTGGGGGTGAGCAGTTCTTC. Its protein product is CASSYDPGTGAGGEQFF.

The chain uses TRBV19 and TRBJ2-7; TRBD2 is a possible D gene (5 bases). Trimming took 4 bases from V and 0 from J, leaving 10 bases between them. CDR3 length equals 14 residues. The germline V gene encodes CDR1 LNHDA and CDR2 SQIVND (reference sequence). Here the CDR3 reads CASSTRTGSYEQYF. The CDR3 DNA reads TGTGCCAGTAGTACCCGGACTGGCTCCTACGAGCAGTACTTC.

This rearrangement joins TRBV9 to TRBJ1-1; weak D call: TRBD1 (6 bases). Trimming shortened V by 4 bases and J by 0 bases, and 22 bases separated the two germline ends. This CDR3 is 18 amino acids long. Germline loops: CDR1 SGDLS, CDR2 YYNGEE. Written as DNA, the CDR3 is TGTGCCAGCAGCTCCCAAAAGACAGGCGCAACATTGAACACTGAAGCTTTCTTT. Translating gives CASSSQKTGATLNTEAFF.

This rearrangement joins TRBV9 to TRBJ2-7, with a tentative D call TRBD2 (6 bases). This CDR3 is 12 amino acids long. Trimming took 3 bases from V and 5 from J, leaving 9 bases between them. Germline CDR1 SGDLS, CDR2 YYNGEE. The CDR3 loop reads CASSAWGDEQYF. In DNA, the CDR3 is TGTGCCAGCAGCGCTTGGGGGGACGAGCAGTACTTC.

V and J are TRBV6-1 and TRBJ2-1, with 8 bases fitting TRBD2. J lost 3 bases, V lost 3 bases, and 4 bases had no gene match. There are 15 residues in the CDR3. Germline V CDR1 and CDR2: MNHNS, SASEGT. In DNA, the CDR3 is TGTGCCAGCAGTGACCCGGGACTAGGCTACAATGAGCAGTTCTTC. Translating gives CASSDPGLGYNEQFF.

The chain links TRBV27 to TRBJ2-1; 8 positions match TRBD2. V was clipped by 6 bases and J by 8 bases; unmatched bases: 12. The CDR3 loop spans 15 amino acids. Per the germline V gene, CDR1 is MNHEY and CDR2 is SMNVEV (reference sequence). DNA of the CDR3: TGTGCCAGCAGACCTATAGCGGGGAGACGCGATGAGCAGTTCTTC. Amino acid sequence: CASRPIAGRRDEQFF.

The chain recombines TRBV5-1 with TRBJ1-2; a weak D match, TRBD1 (5 bases). With 1 base removed from V and 4 bases from J, the gap between germline ends came to 14 bases. Germline V gene sequence: CDR1 SGHRS, CDR2 YFSETQ. The CDR3 consists of 15 residues. CDR3 sequence: CASSLRGDGGYGYTF. Here the CDR3 DNA reads TGCGCCAGCAGCTTGCGGGGGGACGGTGGCTATGGCTACACCTTC.

The CDR3 DNA is TGTGCCAGCAAGGTGGACAGGGGTTATCAGCCCCAGCATTTT. As protein: CASKVDRGYQPQHF. The chain uses TRBV6-1 and TRBJ1-5; 9 bases align to TRBD1. Germline lookup yields CDR1 MNHNS and CDR2 SASEGT. The CDR3 runs to 14 residues. V was clipped by 7 bases and J by 5 bases; unmatched bases: 6.

This rearrangement joins TRBV29-1 to TRBJ2-7, with TRBD2 matching 13 bases. CDR1 and CDR2 from the germline V gene are SQVTM and ANQGSEA. CDR3 length: 16 residues. J lost 5 bases, V lost 6 bases, and 13 bases had no gene match. CDR3 in amino acids: CSVSSLAGGPPHEQYF. The CDR3 DNA follows: TGCAGCGTGTCATCACTAGCGGGAGGGCCTCCCCACGAGCAGTACTTC.

This chain connects TRBV7-3 to TRBJ2-7, with 7 nucleotides matching TRBD2. CDR3 length: 14 amino acids. The germline gives CDR1 SGHTA, CDR2 FQGTGA. V dropped 5 bases and J dropped 2; count of bases not matched to a gene: 6. The CDR3 loop is CASSRGEGTYEQYF. CDR3 DNA sequence: TGTGCCAGCAGCCGGGGGGAAGGAACCTACGAGCAGTACTTC.

V usage is TRBV5-4 and J usage is TRBJ2-3, with TRBD2 identical over 10 bases. The CDR3 extends over 17 amino acids. V was pared by 4 bases and J by 5 bases, with 13 bases of the junction left unmatched. The germline V gene has CDR1 SGHNT and CDR2 YYREEE (reference sequence). This CDR3 is CASSVPPSGGKGDTQYF. The CDR3 DNA sequence: TGTGCCAGCAGCGTCCCCCCTAGCGGGGGAAAGGGAGATACGCAGTATTTT.

The J gene is TRBJ1-3, the V gene TRBV25-1; D remains ambiguous. The CDR3 is made up of 13 amino acids. The V end was cut by 3 bases, the J end by 0 bases, with 3 bases between. The germline gives CDR1 MGHDK, CDR2 SYGVNS. This chain's CDR3 is CASSDSSGNTIYF. CDR3 DNA: TGTGCCAGCAGTGATAGCTCTGGAAACACCATATATTTT. Drawing the rest from reference TRBV25-1 and TRBJ1-3, the complete variable domain is EADIYQTPRYLVIGTGKKITLECSQTMGHDKMYWYQQDPGMELHLIHYSYGVNSTEKGDLSSESTVSRIRTEHFPLTLESARPSHTSQYLCASSDSSGNTIYFGEGSWLTVV.

The chain has TRBV5-6 and TRBJ1-2; D is perhaps TRBD1 (6 bases). This CDR3 has 15 amino acids. The germline CDR1 and CDR2 sequences are SGHDT and YYEEEE. Trimming took 4 bases from V and 0 from J, leaving 13 bases between them. For the CDR3, the DNA is TGTGCCAGCAGCCTAAGGACAGTCTCTAACTATGGCTACACCTTC. The encoded protein is CASSLRTVSNYGYTF.

The chain links TRBV29-1 to TRBJ1-1; D not resolved. The CDR3 runs to 12 residues. V lost 3 bases and J lost 4, with 9 bases in between. Germline V gene data show CDR1 as SQVTM and CDR2 as ANQGSEA. The CDR3 here is CSVEIRVTEAFF. The CDR3 DNA follows: TGCAGCGTTGAGATCCGGGTCACTGAAGCTTTCTTT.

V usage is TRBV30 and J usage is TRBJ1-6, with D uncertain. Per germline, CDR1 GTSNPN and CDR2 SVGIG (reference sequence). This CDR3 comprises 14 residues. Trimming removed 0 bases at V and 11 bases at J, with 14 bases between. The CDR3 DNA follows: TGTGCCTGGAGTGTACGAGGGTCCTCCCCACCCCTCCACTTT. This encodes CAWSVRGSSPPLHF. The full variable domain, rest sourced from reference TRBV30 and TRBJ1-6, is SQTIHQWPATLVQPVGSPLSLECTVEGTSNPNLYWYRQAAGRGLQLLFYSVGIGQISSEVPQNLSASRPQDRQFILSSKKLLLSDSGFYLCAWSVRGSSPPLHFGNGTRLTVT.

V usage is TRBV19 and J usage is TRBJ2-1; D might be TRBD2 (6 bases). The germline gives CDR1 LNHDA, CDR2 SQIVND (reference sequence). The V end lost 5 bases, the J end lost 0 bases, and 11 bases lay between the germline ends. This CDR3 is built from 15 residues. For the CDR3, the DNA is TGTGCCAGTAGTCCCCGGGGGAGCTCCTACAATGAGCAGTTCTTC. Residues: CASSPRGSSYNEQFF.

The chain couples TRBV5-1 to TRBJ2-3; TRBD1 matches 9 bases. Germline loops: CDR1 SGHRS, CDR2 YFSETQ. The CDR3 contains 16 residues. V dropped 4 bases and J dropped 2; count of bases not matched to a gene: 8. Written as DNA, the CDR3 is TGCGCCAGCAGCGACCGGACAGGGGCCCTCACAGATACGCAGTATTTT. Residues: CASSDRTGALTDTQYF.

CDR3 coding DNA: TGTGCCAGCAAAAGGACCCCGTTTGATATAGGGGATTATGGCTACACCTTC. Its translation: CASKRTPFDIGDYGYTF. This rearrangement joins TRBV28 to TRBJ1-2; tentative D call: TRBD1 (5 bases). Germline V gene lookup returns CDR1 MDHEN and CDR2 SYDVKM. V was trimmed by 7 bases and J by 5 bases, leaving 26 bases between them. The CDR3 extends over 17 amino acids.

The genes are TRBV30 and TRBJ1-2; possible D gene TRBD1, 5 bases. The CDR3 runs 13 residues. V gave up 3 bases and J gave up 1 base, with 9 bases separating them. Germline V lookup: CDR1 GTSNPN, CDR2 SVGIG (reference sequence). This chain's CDR3 is CAWRGGFNYGYTF. The CDR3 DNA reads as TGTGCCTGGAGGGGGGGTTTTAACTATGGCTACACCTTC.